These 28 T cell receptor beta chains were all obtained from the same sample, sequenced in a study of blood T cell repertoires in COVID-19. The repertoire was sequenced with immunoSEQ multiplex PCR; TCRdb's copy has only in-frame clones and lacks some. The sample lists roughly 47,000 clones, 70% to 90% seen once, with around a sixth in the top ten. The sequencing sample was made of peripheral blood. The origin of the receptors is a man between 65 and 79 years old with active COVID-19.

The chain uses TRBV7-9 and TRBJ2-7; D is ambiguous. This CDR3 has 12 amino acids. Trimming took 1 base from V and 5 from J, leaving 6 bases between them. CDR1 is SEHNR and CDR2 is FQNEAQ in the germline V gene (reference sequence). CDR3 nucleotide sequence: TGTGCCAGCAGCTTAGACAGCCACGAGCAGTACTTC. Protein product: CASSLDSHEQYF.

This chain links TRBV4-1 with TRBJ1-5; 9 nucleotides line up with TRBD1. CDR1 is MGHRA and CDR2 is YSYEKL in the germline V gene. V shed 4 bases and J 4 bases; nucleotides not matched to a gene: 5. The CDR3 is 15 amino acids. The DNA for the CDR3 is TGCGCCAGCAGCCGGGACAGGGCCCCTAATCAGCCCCAGCATTTT. This translates into CASSRDRAPNQPQHF.

This chain links TRBV5-8 with TRBJ1-1, with 8 bases aligning to TRBD1. V shed 1 base, J shed 6 bases, and the junction held 2 bases outside the gene matches. The CDR3 is made up of 13 amino acids. Germline loops: CDR1 SGHTS, CDR2 YDEGEE. The DNA for the CDR3 is TGTGCCAGCAGCTTGATGGACAGGGCTGAAGCTTTCTTT. Translating gives CASSLMDRAEAFF.

V usage is TRBV10-2 and J usage is TRBJ2-2; D remains unclear. The length of the CDR3 is 12 residues. V lost 6 bases, J lost 4 bases, and 6 bases lay in between. Germline CDR1 is WSHSY and CDR2 is SAAADI. The CDR3 DNA follows: TGCGCCAGCAGATACAGCACCGGGGAGCTGTTTTTT. This encodes CASRYSTGELFF.

The chain joins TRBV7-9 to TRBJ2-3; TRBD1 matches 7 bases. This CDR3 contains 19 residues. V gave up 1 base and J gave up 0 bases; unmatched junction bases: 13. Germline CDR1 and CDR2: SEHNR and FQNEAQ (reference sequence). The CDR3 region is CASSLGTYRGVRSTDTQYF. CDR3 nucleotide sequence: TGTGCCAGCAGCTTAGGTACCTACAGGGGAGTCCGCAGCACAGATACGCAGTATTTT. The whole variable domain, filled in from reference TRBV7-9 and TRBJ2-3, reads DTGVSQNPRHKITKRGQNVTFRCDPISEHNRLYWYRQTLGQGPEFLTYFQNEAQLEKSRLLSDRFSAERPKGSFSTLEIQRTEQGDSAMYLCASSLGTYRGVRSTDTQYFGPGTRLTVL.

This chain uses TRBV25-1 with TRBJ2-3, with 10 positions matching TRBD2. Losses at the gene ends were 2 bases for V and 5 bases for J; bases not matched to a gene: 10. There are 17 residues in the CDR3. Per germline, CDR1 MGHDK and CDR2 SYGVNS. The CDR3 protein is CASSEQASGGLRDTQYF. CDR3 coding DNA: TGTGCCAGCAGTGAACAGGCTAGCGGGGGTCTCAGAGATACGCAGTATTTT. The entire variable domain, with the rest obtained from reference TRBV25-1 and TRBJ2-3, is as follows: EADIYQTPRYLVIGTGKKITLECSQTMGHDKMYWYQQDPGMELHLIHYSYGVNSTEKGDLSSESTVSRIRTEHFPLTLESARPSHTSQYLCASSEQASGGLRDTQYFGPGTRLTVL.

The rearrangement links TRBV5-4 to TRBJ1-4; D remains unclear. Germline values: CDR1 SGHNT, CDR2 YYREEE (reference sequence). V gave up 3 bases and J gave up 0 bases, with 12 bases separating them. This CDR3 has 16 amino acids. In DNA form, the CDR3 reads TGTGCCAGCAGCTCTTCCCTAGGAACAACTAATGAAAAACTGTTTTTT. Translation: CASSSSLGTTNEKLFF.

The genes are TRBV11-2 and TRBJ1-3; 9 nucleotides match TRBD1. Germline values: CDR1 SGHAT, CDR2 FQNNGV. The J segment lost 3 bases and the V segment lost 5 bases, leaving 5 bases of the junction unmatched. The CDR3 contains 15 residues. The CDR3 reads CASSPGTGFGNTIYF. In nucleotides, the CDR3 is TGTGCCAGCAGCCCCGGGACAGGGTTTGGAAACACCATATATTTT.

V gene TRBV11-2 combines with J gene TRBJ1-6, with 10 bases that match TRBD1. With V trimmed by 5 bases and J by 6 bases, 10 bases remained unmatched. Germline-derived CDR1 and CDR2 are SGHAT and FQNNGV. The CDR3 runs 17 residues. The CDR3 spells CASSPSWDRGGNSPLHF. The CDR3 DNA follows: TGTGCCAGCAGCCCGTCGTGGGACAGGGGTGGTAATTCACCCCTCCACTTT.

This clone turned up a few times. The chain links TRBV6-5 to TRBJ2-7, with D possibly being TRBD1 (6 bases). From germline, CDR1 is MNHEY and CDR2 SVGAGI. V was shortened by 2 bases and J by 3 bases, with 17 bases between the two germline ends. This CDR3 comprises 16 residues. This CDR3 reads CASSYTGGLTLYEQYF. In DNA, the CDR3 is TGTGCCAGCAGTTACACTGGGGGCCTCACTCTCTACGAGCAGTACTTC.

This chain uses TRBV11-3 with TRBJ2-3; D uncertain. This CDR3 spans 12 amino acids. CDR1 is SGHNT and CDR2 is YENEEA in the germline V gene. V lost 1 base, J lost 7 bases, and 6 bases lay in between. The CDR3 here is CASSLAQNTQYF. The CDR3 nucleotides read TGTGCCAGCAGCTTAGCACAGAATACGCAGTATTTT.

The chain recombines TRBV2 with TRBJ2-7, with 9 bases that match TRBD1. Germline V CDR1 and CDR2: SNHLY, FYNNEI. The CDR3 covers 15 residues. J gave up 5 bases and V 5 bases, and 10 bases lay outside the gene matches. The CDR3 bases are TGTGCCAGCAGTTTTCCGGGACAGGGAACCGACGAGCAGTACTTC. This sequence encodes CASSFPGQGTDEQYF.

The chain employs TRBV6-2 or TRBV6-3 and TRBJ1-5; maybe TRBD1 (6 bases). V was cut by 2 bases and J by 0 bases, with 17 bases left in between. Germline CDR1 and CDR2: MNHEY and SVGEGT. The CDR3 length is 18 residues. The CDR3 DNA is TGTGCCAGCAGTTACCGCCGGACAGCCCCCTATAGCAATCAGCCCCAGCATTTT. It is translated as CASSYRRTAPYSNQPQHF.

The chain recombines TRBV7-9 with TRBJ2-1; 8 positions agree with TRBD1. The CDR3 runs to 18 residues. Germline CDR1 reads SEHNR; CDR2 reads FQNEAQ (reference sequence). Trimming cost V 5 bases and J 6 bases; bases outside gene matches: 18. CDR3 protein: CASSNDRGNRRRTNEQFF. CDR3 coding DNA: TGTGCCAGCAGCAACGACAGGGGAAACCGACGCCGAACCAATGAGCAGTTCTTC.

This clone was detected a few times. This chain uses TRBV7-9 with TRBJ1-1; TRBD1 aligns across 9 bases. The length of the CDR3 is 15 residues. Trimming cost V 1 base and J 7 bases; bases outside gene matches: 7. From germline, CDR1 is SEHNR and CDR2 FQNEAQ (reference sequence). DNA of the CDR3: TGTGCCAGCAGCTTAGGGGACAGGGAATCCCATGAAGCTTTCTTT. Protein: CASSLGDRESHEAFF.

The chain has TRBV5-6 and TRBJ2-2; 12 bases match TRBD2. The CDR3 consists of 15 residues. Germline CDR1 is SGHDT and CDR2 is YYEEEE. V trimming: 4 bases; J trimming: 7 bases; junction bases outside the gene matches: 5. The CDR3 region is CASSPRLAGDGELFF. DNA for the CDR3: TGTGCCAGCAGCCCCCGACTAGCGGGGGACGGGGAGCTGTTTTTT. Full variable domain (outside the CDR3, taken from reference TRBV5-6 and TRBJ2-2): DAGVTQSPTHLIKTRGQQVTLRCSPKSGHDTVSWYQQALGQGPQFIFQYYEEEERQRGNFPDRFSGHQFPNYSSELNVNALLLGDSALYLCASSPRLAGDGELFFGEGSRLTVL.

This chain joins TRBV11-2 and TRBJ1-6; a weak D match, TRBD1 (6 bases). This CDR3 is 14 amino acids long. Between the trimmed V and J ends, which lost 8 bases and 0 bases, there was a span of 8 bases. The germline V gene encodes CDR1 SGHAT and CDR2 FQNNGV. CDR3 protein: CASGQSSYNSPLHF. In nucleotides, the CDR3 is TGTGCCAGCGGACAGAGCTCCTATAATTCACCCCTCCACTTT. Full variable domain (missing parts from reference TRBV11-2 and TRBJ1-6): EAGVAQSPRYKIIEKRQSVAFWCNPISGHATLYWYQQILGQGPKLLIQFQNNGVVDDSQLPKDRFSAERLKGVDSTLKIQPAKLEDSAVYLCASGQSSYNSPLHFGNGTRLTVT.

This chain links TRBV7-8 with TRBJ1-6, with 7 bases identical to TRBD1. This CDR3 has 16 amino acids. The germline V gene encodes CDR1 SGHVS and CDR2 FQNEAQ. J was trimmed by 8 bases and V by 2 bases; bases with no gene match: 9. The CDR3 here is CASSLTPRRGDSPLHF. The CDR3 DNA sequence: TGTGCCAGCAGCTTAACTCCCCGCAGGGGGGATTCACCCCTCCACTTT.

The V call is TRBV28, the J call TRBJ1-5, with a tentative D call TRBD1 (6 bases). V lost 5 bases and J 7 bases, leaving 15 bases between the germline ends. The CDR3 is 14 residues long. Germline CDR1 is MDHEN and CDR2 is SYDVKM. CDR3 DNA sequence: TGTGCCAGCAGTCCTCCCCCAGGGGAACAGCCCCAGCATTTT. Translation: CASSPPPGEQPQHF. The full variable domain, completed using reference TRBV28 and TRBJ1-5, is DVKVTQSSRYLVKRTGEKVFLECVQDMDHENMFWYRQDPGLGLRLIYFSYDVKMKEKGDIPEGYSVSREKKERFSLILESASTNQTSMYLCASSPPPGEQPQHFGDGTRLSIL.

J is TRBJ2-5 and V is TRBV7-2, with D tentatively TRBD2 (6 bases). Trimming shortened V by 3 bases and J by 9 bases, and 14 bases separated the two germline ends. Germline-derived CDR1 and CDR2 are SGHTA and FQGNSA. The CDR3 runs 13 residues. The CDR3 sequence is CASSFDPTRAQYF. DNA of the CDR3: TGTGCCAGCAGCTTCGACCCGACTAGGGCCCAGTACTTC.

The genes are TRBV19 and TRBJ2-2; D is perhaps TRBD2 (6 bases). CDR1 and CDR2 (germline): LNHDA, SQIVND (reference sequence). Trimming pared 7 bases from V and 1 base from J, leaving 10 bases between. This CDR3 spans 14 amino acids. The DNA of the CDR3 is TGTGCCAGTATATCGGAGGGGAACACCGGGGAGCTGTTTTTT. Translating it yields CASISEGNTGELFF.

The J gene is TRBJ1-2, the V gene TRBV28; perhaps TRBD1 as D (6 bases). The germline V gene has CDR1 MDHEN and CDR2 SYDVKM. The CDR3 consists of 13 residues. The V end was cut by 6 bases, the J end by 2 bases, with 10 bases between. CDR3 loop: CASRYRANYGYTF. The CDR3 DNA reads TGTGCCAGCAGGTACAGGGCGAACTATGGCTACACCTTC.

The CDR3 nucleotides are TGTGCCAGCAGCCAACCACCAAACGACATCTTCTACGGAAACACCATATATTTT. It translates to CASSQPPNDIFYGNTIYF. The chain employs TRBV3-1 (or the pseudogene TRBV3-2) and TRBJ1-3, with D unclear. This CDR3 contains 18 residues. Germline V CDR1 and CDR2: LGHDT, YNNKEL (reference sequence). With 2 bases removed from V and 4 bases from J, the gap between germline ends came to 21 bases.

This clone has just one count. The CDR3 DNA follows: TGTGCCAGCAGCTTGAATGGGGCAGGACAGGGCTACAATGAGCAGTTCTTC. Protein product: CASSLNGAGQGYNEQFF. V gene TRBV5-6 combines with J gene TRBJ2-1; TRBD1 matches 8 bases. CDR1 and CDR2 from the germline V gene are SGHDT and YYEEEE. This CDR3 contains 17 residues. After removal of 1 base from V and 3 bases from J, the junction contained 9 bases not matched to a gene.

Comments on this clone: One junction end disagrees with the germline gene, perhaps due to a read error. CDR3 region: CASSQALQDFRELLF. Here the CDR3 DNA reads TGTGCCAGCAGCCAAGCTCTACAGGATTTTCGTGAATTGCTCTTT. The rearrangement links TRBV4-2 to TRBJ1-1; D is perhaps TRBD1 (5 bases). This CDR3 has 15 amino acids. Germline assignment: CDR1 LGHNA and CDR2 YNFKEQ.

This clone was observed a single time. The gene calls are TRBV5-4 and TRBJ2-3, with unresolved D. V lost 0 bases and J 3 bases, leaving 11 bases between the germline ends. The CDR3 contains 15 residues. The germline gives CDR1 SGHNT, CDR2 YYREEE (reference sequence). The CDR3 region has the DNA TGTGCCAGCAGCTTGGACGGAGCAGTGACAGATACGCAGTATTTT. Translation: CASSLDGAVTDTQYF.

This chain joins TRBV3-1 (or the pseudogene TRBV3-2) and TRBJ1-6, with unresolved D. The V end lost 0 bases, the J end lost 8 bases, and 8 bases lay between the germline ends. The germline gives CDR1 LGHDT, CDR2 YNNKEL (reference sequence). The CDR3 runs to 14 residues. The CDR3 loop reads CASSQDTADSPLHF. In DNA form, the CDR3 reads TGTGCCAGCAGCCAAGATACAGCGGATTCACCCCTCCACTTT.

The chain recombines TRBV2 with TRBJ2-2; 8 nucleotides align to TRBD1. The CDR3 sequence is 18 residues long. Germline trimming cut 6 bases from V and 2 bases from J; bases unmatched to any gene: 14. Looked up from germline, CDR1 is SNHLY and CDR2 is FYNNEI. As DNA, the CDR3 is TGTGCCAGCAGCTTAAGGACAGGGCTTAACTTTAACACCGGGGAGCTGTTTTTT. It specifies CASSLRTGLNFNTGELFF.